A few counts support the clone carrying this TCR beta chain. Its antigen is undetermined. This sample was included in a study of T cells after yellow fever vaccination. Study overall: For low cell numbers, libraries were made with SMART-Seq v4 Ultra Low Input. Study results and limitations: Reappearing after the booster were most of the clones from primary vaccination (roughly 95% CD4, approximately 86% CD8). Researchers noted that a small share of clonotypes showed up in both CD4 and CD8 compartments. The presence of abundant clonotypes contaminating from the bulk population was possible in FACS-sorted repertoires.

TCRdb re-analysed the 5' RACE reads in MiXCR, keeping a single row per CDR3 protein. This repertoire shows hundreds of thousands of distinct CDR3 sequences, over 15% found once; its top ten account for 14%. Germline values: CDR1 MNHEY, CDR2 SVGEGT. The CDR3 consists of 16 residues. V lost 7 bases to trimming and J lost 0 bases, with 16 bases between them. The sequence derives from a man aged 25-45 years who received the YFV17D yellow fever vaccine. The J gene is TRBJ2-1, the V gene TRBV6-2 or TRBV6-3; the D is unclear. The sequenced sample was PBMCs, obtained 15 days after the yellow fever booster vaccination. CDR3 protein: CASTDVRVGSYNEQFF. CDR3 coding DNA: TGTGCCAGCACCGACGTCCGGGTTGGCTCCTACAATGAGCAGTTCTTC.